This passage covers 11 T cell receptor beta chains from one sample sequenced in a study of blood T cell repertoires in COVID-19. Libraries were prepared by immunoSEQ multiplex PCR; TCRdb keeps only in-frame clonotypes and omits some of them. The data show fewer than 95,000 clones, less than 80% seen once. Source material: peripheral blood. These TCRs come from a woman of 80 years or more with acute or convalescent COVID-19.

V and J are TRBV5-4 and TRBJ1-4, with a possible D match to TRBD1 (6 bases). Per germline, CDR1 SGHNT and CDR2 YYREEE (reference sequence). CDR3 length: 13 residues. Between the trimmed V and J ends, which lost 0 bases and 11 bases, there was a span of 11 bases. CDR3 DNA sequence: TGTGCCAGCAGCTTGGAAGGGAGGGGGAAACTGTTTTTT. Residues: CASSLEGRGKLFF.

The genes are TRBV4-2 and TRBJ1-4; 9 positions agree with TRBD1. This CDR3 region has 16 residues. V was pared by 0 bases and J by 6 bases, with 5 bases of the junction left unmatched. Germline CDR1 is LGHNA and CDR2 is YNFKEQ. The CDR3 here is CASSQDPGTGYEKLFF. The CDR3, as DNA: TGTGCCAGCAGCCAAGATCCCGGGACAGGGTATGAAAAACTGTTTTTT.

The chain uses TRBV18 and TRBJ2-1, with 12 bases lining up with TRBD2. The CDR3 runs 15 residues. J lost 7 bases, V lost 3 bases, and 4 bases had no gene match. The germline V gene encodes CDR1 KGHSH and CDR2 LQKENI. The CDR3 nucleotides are TGTGCCAGCTCACCCCTAGCGGGGGGGTTAAATGAGCAGTTCTTC. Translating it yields CASSPLAGGLNEQFF.

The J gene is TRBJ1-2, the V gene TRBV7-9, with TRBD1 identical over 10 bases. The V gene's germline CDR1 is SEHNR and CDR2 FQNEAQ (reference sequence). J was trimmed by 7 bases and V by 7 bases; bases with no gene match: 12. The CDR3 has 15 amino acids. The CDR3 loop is CASIPLDRGQGGYTF. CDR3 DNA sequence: TGTGCCAGCATACCCCTAGACAGGGGGCAGGGTGGCTACACCTTC. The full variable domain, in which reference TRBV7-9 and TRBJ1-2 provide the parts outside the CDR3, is DTGVSQNPRHKITKRGQNVTFRCDPISEHNRLYWYRQTLGQGPEFLTYFQNEAQLEKSRLLSDRFSAERPKGSFSTLEIQRTEQGDSAMYLCASIPLDRGQGGYTFGSGTRLTVV.

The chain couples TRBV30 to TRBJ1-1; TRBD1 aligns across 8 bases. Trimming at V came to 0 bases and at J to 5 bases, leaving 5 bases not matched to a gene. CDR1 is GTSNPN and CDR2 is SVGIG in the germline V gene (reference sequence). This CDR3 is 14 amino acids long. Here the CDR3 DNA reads TGTGCCTGGAGTGTTCAGGGGGCCGGGACTGAAGCTTTCTTT. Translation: CAWSVQGAGTEAFF.

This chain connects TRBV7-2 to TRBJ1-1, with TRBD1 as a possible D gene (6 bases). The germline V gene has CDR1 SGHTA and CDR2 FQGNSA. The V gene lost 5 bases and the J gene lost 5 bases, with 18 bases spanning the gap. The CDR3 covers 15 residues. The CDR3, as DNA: TGTGCCAGCAGCCCTGAAGCGGGGGCGCTGACTGAAGCTTTCTTT. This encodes CASSPEAGALTEAFF.

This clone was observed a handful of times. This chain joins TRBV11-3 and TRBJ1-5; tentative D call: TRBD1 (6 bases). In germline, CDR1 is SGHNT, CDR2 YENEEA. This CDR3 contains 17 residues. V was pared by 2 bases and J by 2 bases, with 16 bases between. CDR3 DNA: TGTGCCAGCAGCTTATCCTCAAACAGGGCCCGCAATCAGCCCCAGCATTTT. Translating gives CASSLSSNRARNQPQHF.

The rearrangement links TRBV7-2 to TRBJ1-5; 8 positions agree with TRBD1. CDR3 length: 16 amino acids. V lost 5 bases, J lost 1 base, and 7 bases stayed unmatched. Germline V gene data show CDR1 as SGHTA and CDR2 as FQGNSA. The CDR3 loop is CASSNSGGWSNQPQHF. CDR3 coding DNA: TGTGCCAGCAGCAACTCAGGGGGCTGGAGCAATCAGCCCCAGCATTTT.

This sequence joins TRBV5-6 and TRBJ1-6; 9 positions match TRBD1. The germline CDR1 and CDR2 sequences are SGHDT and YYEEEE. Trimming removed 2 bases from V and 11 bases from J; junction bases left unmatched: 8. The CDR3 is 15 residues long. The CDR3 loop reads CASSFWTGEFAPLHF. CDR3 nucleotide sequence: TGTGCCAGCAGCTTTTGGACAGGGGAATTCGCACCCCTCCACTTT.

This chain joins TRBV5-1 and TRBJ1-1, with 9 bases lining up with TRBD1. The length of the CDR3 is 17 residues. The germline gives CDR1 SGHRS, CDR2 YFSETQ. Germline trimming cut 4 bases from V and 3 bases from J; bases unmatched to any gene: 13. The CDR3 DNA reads TGCGCCAGCAGCCAGGTTGGGACAGGGTCCTTAGACACTGAAGCTTTCTTT. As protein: CASSQVGTGSLDTEAFF.

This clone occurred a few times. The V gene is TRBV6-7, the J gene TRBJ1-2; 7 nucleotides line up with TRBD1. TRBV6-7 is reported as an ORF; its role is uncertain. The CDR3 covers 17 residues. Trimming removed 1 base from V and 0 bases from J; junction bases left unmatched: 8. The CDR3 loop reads CASSYYIKTGSNYGYTF. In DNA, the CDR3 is TGTGCCAGCAGTTACTACATTAAGACAGGGTCTAACTATGGCTACACCTTC.